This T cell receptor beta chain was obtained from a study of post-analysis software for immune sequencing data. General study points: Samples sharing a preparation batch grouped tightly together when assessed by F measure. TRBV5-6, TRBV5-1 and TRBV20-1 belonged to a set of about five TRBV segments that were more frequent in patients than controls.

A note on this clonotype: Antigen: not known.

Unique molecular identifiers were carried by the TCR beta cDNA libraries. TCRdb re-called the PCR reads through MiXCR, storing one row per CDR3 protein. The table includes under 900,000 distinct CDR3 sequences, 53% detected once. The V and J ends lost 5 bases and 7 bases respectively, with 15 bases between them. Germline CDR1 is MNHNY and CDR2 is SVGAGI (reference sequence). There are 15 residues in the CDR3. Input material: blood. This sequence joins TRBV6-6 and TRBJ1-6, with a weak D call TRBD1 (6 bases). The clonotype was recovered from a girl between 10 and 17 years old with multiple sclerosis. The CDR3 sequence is CASSLRTVENSPLHF. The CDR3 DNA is TGTGCCAGCAGTCTCCGGACAGTCGAAAATTCACCCCTCCACTTT.